What follows are 9 T cell receptor beta chains derived from one specimen sequenced in a study of T-cell reconstitution after alpha-beta-depleted transplantation in children. This sample's TCRbeta library carried unique molecular identifier barcodes. One entry per CDR3 protein, called by TCRdb with MiXCR from the PCR reads. The data contain more than 300,000 distinct CDR3 sequences, 15% to 20% of them singletons. The material was PBMCs, mostly from graft donor cells, obtained 360 days after TCRalphabeta/CD19-depleted stem cell transplant. These TCRs come from a male patient aged 2 to 9 who had a stem cell transplant for acute lymphoblastic leukemia, so the T cells may come from the graft donor.

This clonotype was seen at least ten times. This chain links TRBV7-8 with TRBJ2-1; 9 nucleotides agree with TRBD2. Germline CDR1 reads SGHVS; CDR2 reads FQNEAQ. The ends lost 3 bases at V and 5 bases at J; junction bases unmatched: 14. This CDR3 contains 18 residues. DNA for the CDR3: TGTGCCAGCAGCTTGCTAGCGGGATCAGTGTCAAGGGACAATGAGCAGTTCTTC. This gives the protein CASSLLAGSVSRDNEQFF.

This clonotype has a single count. The chain couples TRBV19 to TRBJ2-2; 11 positions match TRBD2. V was clipped by 9 bases and J by 2 bases; unmatched bases: 14. CDR1 and CDR2 (germline): LNHDA, SQIVND (reference sequence). The CDR3 contains 18 residues. CDR3 nucleotide sequence: TGTGCCAGCACACCCCGGGGACTAGCGGAGTCAAACACCGGGGAGCTGTTTTTT. As protein: CASTPRGLAESNTGELFF.

The V and J genes are TRBV7-3 and TRBJ2-1, with unresolved D. Trimming left V 1 base short and J 4 bases short, with 11 bases between. From germline, CDR1 is SGHTA and CDR2 FQGTGA. This CDR3 is 15 amino acids long. CDR3 residues: CASSLISVPYNEQFF. Here the CDR3 DNA reads TGTGCCAGCAGCTTAATTTCAGTTCCATACAATGAGCAGTTCTTC.

This clonotype was recorded a few times. V usage is TRBV4-3 and J usage is TRBJ1-4; D might be TRBD1 (5 bases). The germline V gene encodes CDR1 LGHNA and CDR2 YSLEER. The CDR3 covers 16 residues. The V and J ends lost 5 bases and 0 bases respectively, with 13 bases between them. CDR3 bases: TGCGCCAGCAGCGTAGACAGCGTAGCAACTAATGAAAAACTGTTTTTT. Its protein is CASSVDSVATNEKLFF.

CDR3 in DNA: TGTGCCAGCAGCGCCCCGGCGGTGGACTTTGCGAATACGCAGTATTTT. Translated, it gives CASSAPAVDFANTQYF. The chain couples TRBV7-2 to TRBJ2-3; maybe TRBD2 (5 bases). There are 16 residues in the CDR3. Germline CDR1 reads SGHTA; CDR2 reads FQGNSA. With 5 bases removed from V and 7 bases from J, the gap between germline ends came to 22 bases.

The CDR3 loop is CASSIKRGGIQYF. CDR3 in DNA: TGCGCCAGCAGTATTAAGCGAGGGGGCATTCAGTACTTC. V and J are TRBV5-1 and TRBJ2-4; tentative D call: TRBD1 (6 bases). V lost 5 bases, J lost 9 bases, and 15 bases lay in between. The CDR3 extends over 13 amino acids. CDR1 is SGHRS, CDR2 YFSETQ, per germline.

This clonotype turned up a few times. The rearrangement links TRBV14 to TRBJ1-4; no clear D gene. CDR3 length equals 14 residues. V was shortened by 3 bases and J by 4 bases, with 9 bases between the two germline ends. CDR1 is SGHDN, CDR2 FVKESK, per germline. The CDR3 region is CASSHQGVNEKLFF. The CDR3 DNA follows: TGTGCCAGCAGCCACCAAGGAGTTAATGAAAAACTGTTTTTT.

This clonotype was seen a handful of times. The V gene is TRBV20-1, the J gene TRBJ2-5, with 7 positions matching TRBD1. From germline, CDR1 is DFQATT and CDR2 SNEGSKA (reference sequence). The CDR3 sequence is 15 residues long. The V gene end was trimmed by 4 bases and the J gene end by 2 bases; junction bases not matched to a gene: 10. This chain's CDR3 is CSANFDREAQETQYF. In nucleotides, the CDR3 is TGCAGTGCTAATTTTGACAGGGAAGCTCAAGAGACCCAGTACTTC.

The CDR3, as DNA: TGTGCCAGCAGTGAAAGCGGGGGGCGCGGCGAGACCCAGTACTTC. This gives the protein CASSESGGRGETQYF. The chain combines TRBV2 with TRBJ2-5; TRBD2 matches at 9 bases. The CDR3 covers 15 residues. Germline CDR1 is SNHLY and CDR2 is FYNNEI. V shed 2 bases and J 5 bases; nucleotides not matched to a gene: 6.